This TCR beta chain was sequenced for a study of CD8+ T cells in alopecia areata. Study-wide results and caveats: Shared TCR sequences were less clear between patients than in mice, possibly partly from HLA diversity. Scalp sample sequencing also detects resident alphabeta T cells of normal skin. Researchers report lesional scalp, most notably alopecia totalis/universalis, outstripped normal scalp in clonality.

The sorting of PBMCs gave CD4+ and CD8+ T cells. Extraction and reverse transcription of RNA yielded cDNA as the sequencing template. Repertoires were generated with immunoSEQ multiplex PCR, while TCRdb's copy carries only in-frame clones and drops some. The sample records about 140,000 clones, around 54% being singletons. As regards this clone: The antigen is not known.

Germline lookup yields CDR1 SNHLY and CDR2 FYNNEI. The CDR3 runs to 13 residues. With 6 bases clipped from V and 3 bases from J, the junction kept 2 bases outside the gene matches. V usage is TRBV2 and J usage is TRBJ2-3, with 8 nucleotides matching TRBD2. The TCR comes from a human donor in good health. Sequencing was performed on CD4+ T cells sorted from blood. The CDR3 spells CASRASGTDTQYF. CDR3 sequence (DNA): TGTGCCAGCAGGGCTAGCGGGACAGATACGCAGTATTTT.